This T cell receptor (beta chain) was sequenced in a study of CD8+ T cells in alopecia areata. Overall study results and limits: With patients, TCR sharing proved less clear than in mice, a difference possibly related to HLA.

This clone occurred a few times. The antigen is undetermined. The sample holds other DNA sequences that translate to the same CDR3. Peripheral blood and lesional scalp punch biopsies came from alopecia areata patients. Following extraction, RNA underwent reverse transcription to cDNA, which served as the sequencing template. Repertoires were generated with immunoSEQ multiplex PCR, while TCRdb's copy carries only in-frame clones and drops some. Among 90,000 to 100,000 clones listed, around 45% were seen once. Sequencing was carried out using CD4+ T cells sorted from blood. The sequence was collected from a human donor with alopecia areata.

The CDR3 coding sequence is TGCAGCGTACCGGACAGGGGAAATGAAAAACTGTTTTTT. As protein: CSVPDRGNEKLFF. The V call is TRBV29-1, the J call TRBJ1-4; 9 nucleotides line up with TRBD1. This CDR3 is 13 amino acids long. The junction had 4 bases not matched to a gene; V was cut back by 6 bases and J by 5 bases. Germline CDR1 and CDR2: SQVTM and ANQGSEA.